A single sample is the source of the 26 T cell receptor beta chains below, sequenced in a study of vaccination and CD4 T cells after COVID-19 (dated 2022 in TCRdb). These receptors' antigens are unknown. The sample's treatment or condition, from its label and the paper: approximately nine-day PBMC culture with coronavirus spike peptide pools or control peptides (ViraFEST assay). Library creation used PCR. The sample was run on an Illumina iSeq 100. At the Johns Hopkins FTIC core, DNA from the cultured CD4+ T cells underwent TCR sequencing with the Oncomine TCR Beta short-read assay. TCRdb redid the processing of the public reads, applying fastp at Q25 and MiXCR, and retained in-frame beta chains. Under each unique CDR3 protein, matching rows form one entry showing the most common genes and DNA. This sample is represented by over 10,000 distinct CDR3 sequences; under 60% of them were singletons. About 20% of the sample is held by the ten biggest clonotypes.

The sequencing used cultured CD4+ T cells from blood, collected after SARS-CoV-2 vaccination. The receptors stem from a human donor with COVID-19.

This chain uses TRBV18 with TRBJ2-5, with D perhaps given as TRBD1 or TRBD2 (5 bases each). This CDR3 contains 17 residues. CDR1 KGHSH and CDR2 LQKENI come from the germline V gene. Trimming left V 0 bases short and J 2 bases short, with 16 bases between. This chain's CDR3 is CASSPPGSGRGQETQYF. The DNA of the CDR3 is TGTGCCAGCTCACCACCGGGGTCAGGGAGAGGGCAAGAGACCCAGTACTTC.

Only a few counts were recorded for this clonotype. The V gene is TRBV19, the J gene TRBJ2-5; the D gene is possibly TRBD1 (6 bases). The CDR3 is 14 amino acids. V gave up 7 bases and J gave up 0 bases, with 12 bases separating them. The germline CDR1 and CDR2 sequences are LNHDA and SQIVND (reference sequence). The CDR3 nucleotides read TGTGCCAGTACGGGAACAGGGTACCAAGAGACCCAGTACTTC. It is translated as CASTGTGYQETQYF.

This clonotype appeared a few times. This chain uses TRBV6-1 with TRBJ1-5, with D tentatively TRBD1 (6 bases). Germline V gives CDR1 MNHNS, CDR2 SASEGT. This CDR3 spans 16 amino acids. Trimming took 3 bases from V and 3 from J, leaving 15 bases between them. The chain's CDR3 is CASSESTGRVNQPQHF. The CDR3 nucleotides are TGTGCCAGCAGTGAGAGCACAGGGCGGGTCAATCAGCCCCAGCATTTT.

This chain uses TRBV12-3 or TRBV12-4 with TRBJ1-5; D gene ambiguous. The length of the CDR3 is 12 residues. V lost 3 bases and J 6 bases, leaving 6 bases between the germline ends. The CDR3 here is CASSFGGQPQHF. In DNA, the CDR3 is TGTGCCAGCAGTTTCGGCGGTCAGCCCCAGCATTTT.

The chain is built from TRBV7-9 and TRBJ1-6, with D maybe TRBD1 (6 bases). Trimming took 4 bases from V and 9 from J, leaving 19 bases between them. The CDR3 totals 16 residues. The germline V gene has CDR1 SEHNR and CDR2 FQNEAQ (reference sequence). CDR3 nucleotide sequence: TGTGCCAGCAGCTCGCTTGGGGGGCAGGGTAGTTCACCCCTCCACTTT. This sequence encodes CASSSLGGQGSSPLHF.

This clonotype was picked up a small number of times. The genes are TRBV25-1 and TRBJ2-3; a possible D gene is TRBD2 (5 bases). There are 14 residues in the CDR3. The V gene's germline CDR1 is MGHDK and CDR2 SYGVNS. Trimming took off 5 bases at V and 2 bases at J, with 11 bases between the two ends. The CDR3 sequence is CASSPLRDTDTQYF. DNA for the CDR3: TGTGCCAGCAGTCCACTGAGGGACACAGATACGCAGTATTTT.

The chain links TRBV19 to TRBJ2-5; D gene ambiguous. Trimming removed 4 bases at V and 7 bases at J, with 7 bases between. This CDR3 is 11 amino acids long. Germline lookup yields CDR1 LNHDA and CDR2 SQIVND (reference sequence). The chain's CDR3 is CASSSAVTQYF. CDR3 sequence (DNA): TGTGCCAGTAGTAGCGCCGTGACCCAGTACTTC.

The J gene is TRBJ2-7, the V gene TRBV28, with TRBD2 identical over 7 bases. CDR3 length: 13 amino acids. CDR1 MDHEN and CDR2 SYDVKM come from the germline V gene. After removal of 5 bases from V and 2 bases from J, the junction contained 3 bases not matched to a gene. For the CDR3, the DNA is TGTGCCAGCAGTCCGGGGGGAACCTACGAGCAGTACTTC. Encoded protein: CASSPGGTYEQYF.

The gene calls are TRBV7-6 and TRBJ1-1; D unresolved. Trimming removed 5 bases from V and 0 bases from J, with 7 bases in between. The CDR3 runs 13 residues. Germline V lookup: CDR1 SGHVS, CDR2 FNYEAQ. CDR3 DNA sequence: TGTGCCAGCAGCGCCCGATTGAACACTGAAGCTTTCTTT. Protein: CASSARLNTEAFF.

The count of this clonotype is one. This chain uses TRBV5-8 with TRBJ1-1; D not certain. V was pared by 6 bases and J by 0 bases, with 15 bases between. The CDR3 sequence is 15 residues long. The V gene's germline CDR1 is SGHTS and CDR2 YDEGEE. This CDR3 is CASTPARALNTEAFF. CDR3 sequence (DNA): TGTGCCAGCACCCCTGCTAGGGCGCTGAACACTGAAGCTTTCTTT.

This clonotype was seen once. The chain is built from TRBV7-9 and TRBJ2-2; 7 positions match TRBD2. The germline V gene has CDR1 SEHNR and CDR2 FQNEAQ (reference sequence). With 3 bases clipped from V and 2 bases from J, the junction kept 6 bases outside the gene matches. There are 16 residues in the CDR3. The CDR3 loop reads CASSFRLAENTGELFF. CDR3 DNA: TGTGCCAGCAGCTTTCGTCTAGCGGAAAACACCGGGGAGCTGTTTTTT.

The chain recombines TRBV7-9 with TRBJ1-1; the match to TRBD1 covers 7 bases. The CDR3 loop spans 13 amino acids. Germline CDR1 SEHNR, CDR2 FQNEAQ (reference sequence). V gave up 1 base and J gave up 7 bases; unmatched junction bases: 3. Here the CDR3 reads CASSLERGLEAFF. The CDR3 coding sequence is TGTGCCAGCAGCTTAGAAAGGGGGCTTGAAGCTTTCTTT.

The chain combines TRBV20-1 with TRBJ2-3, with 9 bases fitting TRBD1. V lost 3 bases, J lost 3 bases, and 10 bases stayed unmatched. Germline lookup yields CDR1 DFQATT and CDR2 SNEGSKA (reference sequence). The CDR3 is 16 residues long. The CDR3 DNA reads TGCAGTGCTAGGGGGCCGACAGGGGGGTTTACAGATACGCAGTATTTT. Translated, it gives CSARGPTGGFTDTQYF.

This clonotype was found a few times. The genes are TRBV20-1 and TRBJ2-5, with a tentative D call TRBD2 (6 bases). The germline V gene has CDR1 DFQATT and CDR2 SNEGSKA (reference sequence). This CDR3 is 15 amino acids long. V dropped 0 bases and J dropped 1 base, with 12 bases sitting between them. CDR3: CSARDRFGGQETQYF. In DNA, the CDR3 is TGCAGTGCTAGAGATCGTTTCGGGGGCCAAGAGACCCAGTACTTC.

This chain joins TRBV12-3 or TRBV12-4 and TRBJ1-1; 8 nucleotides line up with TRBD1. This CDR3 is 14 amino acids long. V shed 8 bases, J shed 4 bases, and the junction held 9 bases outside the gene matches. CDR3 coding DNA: TGTGCCAGCTGCAGAACAGGGGGTGGCACTGAAGCTTTCTTT. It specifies CASCRTGGGTEAFF.

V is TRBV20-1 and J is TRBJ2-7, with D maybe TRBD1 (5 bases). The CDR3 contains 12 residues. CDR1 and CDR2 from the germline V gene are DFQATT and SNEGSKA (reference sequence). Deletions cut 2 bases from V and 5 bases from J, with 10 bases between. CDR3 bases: TGCAGTGCTAGATTTGGGGCGGACGAGCAGTACTTC. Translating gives CSARFGADEQYF.

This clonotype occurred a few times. The CDR3 spells CSVEGIGRPYEQYF. For the CDR3, the DNA is TGCAGCGTTGAAGGTATCGGACGGCCCTACGAGCAGTACTTC. The V call is TRBV29-1, the J call TRBJ2-7; D not certain. Looked up from germline, CDR1 is SQVTM and CDR2 is ANQGSEA. Trimming pared 1 base from V and 2 bases from J, leaving 12 bases between. The CDR3 contains 14 residues.

The CDR3 DNA reads TGTGCCAGCAGTTCCGGTTATGGAAACACCATATATTTT. It is translated as CASSSGYGNTIYF. The gene calls are TRBV6-5 and TRBJ1-3; D call uncertain. Per germline, CDR1 MNHEY and CDR2 SVGAGI. CDR3 length: 13 amino acids. The ends were cut back, 4 bases at V and 3 bases at J, with 7 bases in the middle.

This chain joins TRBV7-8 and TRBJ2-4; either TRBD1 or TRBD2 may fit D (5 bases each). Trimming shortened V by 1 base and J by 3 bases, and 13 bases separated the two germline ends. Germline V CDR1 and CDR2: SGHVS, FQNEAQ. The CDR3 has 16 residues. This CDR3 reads CASSLDGGGGKNIQYF. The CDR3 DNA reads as TGTGCCAGCAGCTTAGATGGGGGTGGGGGCAAAAACATTCAGTACTTC.

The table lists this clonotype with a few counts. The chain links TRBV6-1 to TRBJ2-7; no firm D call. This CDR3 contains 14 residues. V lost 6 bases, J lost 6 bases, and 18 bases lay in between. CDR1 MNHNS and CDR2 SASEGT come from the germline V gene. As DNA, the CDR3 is TGTGCCAGCAGCACAACCCTAGGTTTCGGCGAGCAGTACTTC. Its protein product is CASSTTLGFGEQYF.

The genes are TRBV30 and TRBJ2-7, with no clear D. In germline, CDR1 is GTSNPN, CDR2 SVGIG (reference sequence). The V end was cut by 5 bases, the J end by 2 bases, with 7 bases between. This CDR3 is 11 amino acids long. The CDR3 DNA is TGTGCCTGGGCCCTCCCCTACGAGCAGTACTTC. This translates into CAWALPYEQYF.

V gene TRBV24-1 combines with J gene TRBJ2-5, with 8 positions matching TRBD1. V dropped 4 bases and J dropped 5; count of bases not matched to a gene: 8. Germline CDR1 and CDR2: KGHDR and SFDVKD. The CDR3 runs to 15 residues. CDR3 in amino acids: CATSDPGQARETQYF. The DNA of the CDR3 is TGTGCCACCAGTGACCCGGGACAGGCGCGGGAGACCCAGTACTTC.

The CDR3 sequence: CSAQEISYGYTF. DNA for the CDR3: TGCAGTGCGCAGGAGATCAGCTATGGCTACACCTTC. The chain employs TRBV20-1 and TRBJ1-2; D remains unclear. The CDR3 extends over 12 amino acids. Germline CDR1 and CDR2: DFQATT and SNEGSKA (reference sequence). Trimming shortened V by 6 bases and J by 4 bases, and 12 bases separated the two germline ends.

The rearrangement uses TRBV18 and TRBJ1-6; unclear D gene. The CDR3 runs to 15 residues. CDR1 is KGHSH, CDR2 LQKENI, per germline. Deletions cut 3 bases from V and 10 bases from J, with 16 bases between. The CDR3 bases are TGTGCCAGCTCACCTTTCCAAGGTCGGGAATCACCCCTCCACTTT. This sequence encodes CASSPFQGRESPLHF. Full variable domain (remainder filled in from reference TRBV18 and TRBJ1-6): NAGVMQNPRHLVRRRGQEARLRCSPMKGHSHVYWYRQLPEEGLKFMVYLQKENIIDESGMPKERFSAEFPKEGPSILRIQQVVRGDSAAYFCASSPFQGRESPLHFGNGTRLTVT.

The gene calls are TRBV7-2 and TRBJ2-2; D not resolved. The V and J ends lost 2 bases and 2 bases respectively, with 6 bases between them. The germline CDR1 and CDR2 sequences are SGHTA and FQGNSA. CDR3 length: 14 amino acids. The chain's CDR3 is CASSLSGNTGELFF. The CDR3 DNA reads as TGTGCCAGCAGCTTATCCGGCAACACCGGGGAGCTGTTTTTT.

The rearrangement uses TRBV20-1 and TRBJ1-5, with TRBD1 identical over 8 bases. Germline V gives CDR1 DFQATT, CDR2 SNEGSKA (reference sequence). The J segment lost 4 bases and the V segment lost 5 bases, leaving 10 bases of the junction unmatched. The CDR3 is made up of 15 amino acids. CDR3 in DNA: TGCAGTGCTCTAAAACACAGGGGGGGGAATCAGCCCCAGCATTTT. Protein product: CSALKHRGGNQPQHF.